The 22 T cell receptor beta chains below were found in one sample sequenced in a study of T-cell reconstitution after alpha-beta-depleted transplantation in children. During its preparation, the TCRbeta library received unique molecular identifiers. TCRdb reprocessed the PCR reads via MiXCR and lists one record per CDR3 protein. The table records over 400,000 distinct CDR3 sequences, around 13% of them present only once. The sequencing here drew on PBMCs from the stem cell graft donor, taken from the stem cell graft. These receptors were collected from a human donor who donated a stem cell graft to a child with combined immunodeficiency.

This clonotype was detected many times. V usage is TRBV9 and J usage is TRBJ1-1; D may be TRBD1 (6 bases). Between the trimmed V and J ends, which lost 0 bases and 2 bases, there was a span of 11 bases. The CDR3 contains 15 residues. CDR1 and CDR2 (germline): SGDLS, YYNGEE. The CDR3 here is CASSVATGFNTEAFF. The CDR3 coding sequence is TGTGCCAGCAGCGTAGCTACAGGGTTCAACACTGAAGCTTTCTTT.

The rearrangement uses TRBV6-4 and TRBJ2-1, with 12 bases lining up with TRBD2. V shed 6 bases and J 9 bases; nucleotides not matched to a gene: 12. CDR1 is MRHNA, CDR2 SNTAGT, per germline. The CDR3 has 16 amino acids. CDR3 loop: CASRTGLAGGPIEQFF. The DNA for the CDR3 is TGTGCCAGCAGGACAGGTCTAGCGGGGGGGCCGATTGAGCAGTTCTTC.

This clonotype was recorded a few times. V is TRBV5-1 and J is TRBJ2-3; maybe TRBD2 (6 bases). CDR1 is SGHRS, CDR2 YFSETQ, per germline. V gave up 8 bases and J gave up 5 bases, with 18 bases separating them. The CDR3 is made up of 14 amino acids. The CDR3 is CASLLRESGDTQYF. CDR3 nucleotide sequence: TGCGCCAGTTTACTTCGGGAGTCGGGAGATACGCAGTATTTT.

The genes are TRBV5-1 and TRBJ2-1, with D possibly being TRBD2 (5 bases). The CDR3 length is 14 residues. The germline V gene encodes CDR1 SGHRS and CDR2 YFSETQ. V was clipped by 5 bases and J by 4 bases, with 13 bases between them. CDR3 bases: TGCGCCAGCAGTAAGACTAACACATACAATGAGCAGTTCTTC. Its protein is CASSKTNTYNEQFF.

V is TRBV24-1 and J is TRBJ2-1; 9 nucleotides agree with TRBD1. Germline V CDR1 and CDR2: KGHDR, SFDVKD. This CDR3 spans 12 amino acids. V shed 7 bases, J shed 7 bases, and the junction held 1 base outside the gene matches. The CDR3 DNA sequence: TGTGCCACCAGCGGACAGGGGAATGAGCAGTTCTTC. As protein: CATSGQGNEQFF.

V usage is TRBV4-3 and J usage is TRBJ2-3, with D uncertain. Germline V gene data show CDR1 as LGHNA and CDR2 as YSLEER. The CDR3 totals 16 residues. The ends were cut back, 0 bases at V and 0 bases at J, with 10 bases in the middle. The CDR3 sequence: CASSQDGASSTDTQYF. The CDR3 DNA reads as TGCGCCAGCAGCCAAGATGGAGCGAGTAGCACAGATACGCAGTATTTT.

This clonotype was observed at least ten times. DNA of the CDR3: TGTGCCAGCAGTAAAGGGGTGGCCCCGGCCAATGAGCAGTTCTTC. This codes for CASSKGVAPANEQFF. The chain has TRBV12-3 or TRBV12-4 and TRBJ2-1; weak D call: TRBD1 (5 bases). The CDR3 is 15 amino acids. V was pared by 5 bases and J by 6 bases, with 17 bases between.

This clonotype showed up many times. This chain uses TRBV9 with TRBJ2-1; D is undetermined. Germline loops: CDR1 SGDLS, CDR2 YYNGEE. V shed 0 bases and J shed 7 bases, with 17 bases lying between them. The CDR3 covers 16 residues. CDR3 coding DNA: TGTGCCAGCAGCGTAGGGAAAGGGCGACCTAATAATGAGCAGTTCTTC. Its protein product is CASSVGKGRPNNEQFF.

The chain links TRBV7-9 to TRBJ2-7; no definite D call. V was clipped by 5 bases and J by 4 bases, with 12 bases between them. Germline V lookup: CDR1 SEHNR, CDR2 FQNEAQ (reference sequence). This CDR3 spans 13 amino acids. As DNA, the CDR3 is TGTGCCAGCAGCCCTCCTCGGAGATACGAGCAGTACTTC. This sequence encodes CASSPPRRYEQYF.

This clonotype has at least ten counts. This chain connects TRBV7-9 to TRBJ1-1; D ambiguous. CDR3 length equals 13 residues. The germline V and J ends were trimmed by 5 bases and 4 bases, with 11 bases remaining between them. The germline CDR1 and CDR2 sequences are SEHNR and FQNEAQ (reference sequence). CDR3 bases: TGTGCCAGCAGCCCCGGTCTCTCCACTGAAGCTTTCTTT. It yields the protein CASSPGLSTEAFF.

This clonotype has only a few counts. The chain combines TRBV20-1 with TRBJ2-1; 11 bases are shared with TRBD2. Looked up from germline, CDR1 is DFQATT and CDR2 is SNEGSKA (reference sequence). The CDR3 spans 16 residues. J was trimmed by 9 bases and V by 0 bases; bases with no gene match: 10. The CDR3 region has the DNA TGCAGTGCTAGAGATGTAGCGGGAGGGGTGTATAGTGAGCAGTTCTTC. It encodes CSARDVAGGVYSEQFF.

This clonotype showed up just a few times. The chain joins TRBV4-2 to TRBJ1-6, with D unclear. Germline-derived CDR1 and CDR2 are LGHNA and YNFKEQ. The CDR3 is 15 amino acids. Trimming took off 0 bases at V and 9 bases at J, with 12 bases between the two ends. The CDR3 nucleotides are TGTGCCAGCAGCCAAGAATCCCGGCAGCTTTCACCCCTCCACTTT. Translated: CASSQESRQLSPLHF.

The chain has TRBV6-5 and TRBJ2-2, with D possibly matching TRBD2 (6 bases). This CDR3 has 17 amino acids. The V gene lost 4 bases and the J gene lost 1 base, with 16 bases spanning the gap. The V gene's germline CDR1 is MNHEY and CDR2 SVGAGI. The CDR3 bases are TGTGCCAGCAGTTTCACCCGCGGGACTCAGAACACCGGGGAGCTGTTTTTT. It translates to CASSFTRGTQNTGELFF.

The chain uses TRBV2 and TRBJ2-1; 8 bases are shared with TRBD1. Trimming at V came to 0 bases and at J to 7 bases, leaving 8 bases not matched to a gene. CDR3 size: 16 residues. Germline-derived CDR1 and CDR2 are SNHLY and FYNNEI. The CDR3 reads CASSEALLDRGNEQFF. For the CDR3, the DNA is TGTGCCAGCAGTGAAGCGCTTCTCGACAGGGGAAATGAGCAGTTCTTC.

This clonotype was found many times. The genes are TRBV6-1 and TRBJ2-2; 8 nucleotides line up with TRBD2. Germline V CDR1 and CDR2: MNHNS, SASEGT. V was pared by 4 bases and J by 2 bases, with 6 bases of the junction left unmatched. This CDR3 is built from 16 residues. The CDR3 is CASSGLAGDNTGELFF. The CDR3 coding sequence is TGTGCCAGCAGTGGCCTAGCGGGCGATAACACCGGGGAGCTGTTTTTT.

The chain couples TRBV12-3 or TRBV12-4 to TRBJ2-1, with 8 bases aligning to TRBD2. The CDR3 is 14 amino acids. The V and J ends lost 5 bases and 9 bases, in that order; junction bases with no gene match: 9. The CDR3 region has the DNA TGTGCCAGCAGTCCAACGGGGGGGAGGTTTGAGCAGTTCTTC. Its protein product is CASSPTGGRFEQFF.

This clonotype was seen at least ten times. This chain uses TRBV29-1 with TRBJ2-1; D possibly corresponds to TRBD1 (6 bases). The germline gives CDR1 SQVTM, CDR2 ANQGSEA. The CDR3 runs to 14 residues. Trimming removed 7 bases at V and 6 bases at J, with 19 bases between. In DNA form, the CDR3 reads TGCAGCGCCAGGGGAGACCAGGGAGTCAATGAGCAGTTCTTC. Encoded protein: CSARGDQGVNEQFF.

This clonotype was observed a few times. The chain has TRBV28 and TRBJ1-1; 7 nucleotides match TRBD1. V was clipped by 5 bases and J by 3 bases; unmatched bases: 15. Germline values: CDR1 MDHEN, CDR2 SYDVKM. This CDR3 comprises 17 residues. CDR3: CASSPLGTVLGDTEAFF. DNA for the CDR3: TGTGCCAGCAGTCCCCTAGGGACAGTCTTGGGGGACACTGAAGCTTTCTTT.

The chain is built from TRBV5-1 and TRBJ2-1; D unresolved. There are 12 residues in the CDR3. V gave up 0 bases and J gave up 10 bases, with 8 bases separating them. Germline values: CDR1 SGHRS, CDR2 YFSETQ. The CDR3 loop reads CASSLGTIEQFF. CDR3 coding DNA: TGCGCCAGCAGCTTGGGGACGATCGAGCAGTTCTTC.

V and J are TRBV7-9 and TRBJ2-7, with D possibly TRBD1 on 6 matching bases. The germline V gene has CDR1 SEHNR and CDR2 FQNEAQ (reference sequence). The length of the CDR3 is 12 residues. V was cut by 4 bases and J by 9 bases, with 13 bases left in between. The CDR3 reads CASSSGGGGQYF. CDR3 DNA sequence: TGTGCCAGCAGCTCCGGTGGGGGCGGGCAGTACTTC. Full variable domain (outside the CDR3, taken from reference TRBV7-9 and TRBJ2-7): DTGVSQNPRHKITKRGQNVTFRCDPISEHNRLYWYRQTLGQGPEFLTYFQNEAQLEKSRLLSDRFSAERPKGSFSTLEIQRTEQGDSAMYLCASSSGGGGQYFGPGTRLTVT.

V usage is TRBV29-1 and J usage is TRBJ2-1; 10 bases match TRBD1. The CDR3 contains 14 residues. CDR1 and CDR2 (germline): SQVTM, ANQGSEA. With V trimmed by 7 bases and J by 7 bases, 10 bases remained unmatched. CDR3 coding DNA: TGCAGCGAGGCGGGACAGGGGTCCAGTAATGAGCAGTTCTTC. Translating gives CSEAGQGSSNEQFF.

This clonotype has a handful of counts. The rearrangement links TRBV7-3 to TRBJ2-3, with D hard to call. CDR1 and CDR2 from the germline V gene are SGHTA and FQGTGA. Trimming pared 1 base from V and 4 bases from J, leaving 6 bases between. The length of the CDR3 is 13 residues. CDR3 loop: CASSLSHPDTQYF. The CDR3 coding sequence is TGTGCCAGCAGCTTAAGTCATCCAGATACGCAGTATTTT.